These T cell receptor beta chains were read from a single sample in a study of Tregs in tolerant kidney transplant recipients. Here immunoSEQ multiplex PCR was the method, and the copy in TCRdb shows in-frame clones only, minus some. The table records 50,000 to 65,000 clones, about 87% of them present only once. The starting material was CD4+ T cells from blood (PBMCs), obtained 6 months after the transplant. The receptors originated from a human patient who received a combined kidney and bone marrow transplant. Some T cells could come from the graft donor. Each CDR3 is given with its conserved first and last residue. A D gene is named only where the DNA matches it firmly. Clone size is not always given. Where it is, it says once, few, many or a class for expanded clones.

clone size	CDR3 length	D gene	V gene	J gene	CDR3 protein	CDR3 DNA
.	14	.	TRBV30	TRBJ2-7	CAWVGTDAPYEQYF	TGTGCCTGGGTTGGGACTGACGCCCCTTACGAGCAGTACTTC
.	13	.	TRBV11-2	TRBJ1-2	CASSLEQSYGYTF	TGTGCCAGCAGCTTAGAGCAGTCTTATGGCTACACCTTC
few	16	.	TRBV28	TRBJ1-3	CASSDLDRSSGNTIYF	TGTGCCAGCAGTGACTTAGACAGGAGCTCTGGAAACACCATATATTTT
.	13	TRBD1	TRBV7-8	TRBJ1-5	CASKGQAGEPQHF	TGTGCCAGCAAGGGACAGGCTGGTGAGCCCCAGCATTTT
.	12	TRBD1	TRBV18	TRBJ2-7	CASSGTAYEQYF	TGTGCCAGCTCTGGGACAGCCTACGAGCAGTACTTC
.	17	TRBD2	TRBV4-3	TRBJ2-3	CASSRGLAGGRSDTRYF	TGCGCCAGCAGCCGCGGACTAGCGGGGGGGCGATCAGATACGCGGTATTTT
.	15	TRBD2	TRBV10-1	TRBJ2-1	CANSSGLAVENEQFF	TGCGCCAACTCCTCAGGACTAGCGGTTGAGAATGAGCAGTTCTTC
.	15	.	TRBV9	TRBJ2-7	CASSVAPLGGYEQYF	TGTGCCAGCAGCGTAGCGCCCCTGGGGGGTTACGAGCAGTACTTC
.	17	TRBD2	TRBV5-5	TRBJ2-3	CASSRPGTSGSTDTQYF	TGTGCCAGCAGCCGGCCCGGGACTAGCGGGAGCACGGATACGCAGTATTTT
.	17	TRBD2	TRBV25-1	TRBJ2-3	CASSEYRLAAGTDTQYF	TGTGCCAGCAGTGAATACCGACTAGCAGCGGGCACAGATACGCAGTATTTT
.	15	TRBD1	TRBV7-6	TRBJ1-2	CASSPSSGTGVGYTF	TGTGCCAGCAGCCCCAGTAGTGGGACAGGGGTGGGCTACACCTTC
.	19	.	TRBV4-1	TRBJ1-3	CASSQNPLTVDEAGNTIYF	TGCGCCAGCAGCCAAAACCCTTTGACAGTAGACGAAGCTGGAAACACCATATATTTT
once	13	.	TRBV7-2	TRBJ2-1	CASSLSTYNEQFF	TGTGCCAGCAGCTTAAGCACCTACAATGAGCAGTTCTTC
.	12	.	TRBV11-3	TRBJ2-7	CASRRDSYEQYF	TGTGCCAGCAGACGCGACAGCTACGAGCAGTACTTC
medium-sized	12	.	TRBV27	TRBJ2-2	CASSILTGELFF	TGTGCCAGCAGTATCCTCACCGGGGAGCTGTTTTTT